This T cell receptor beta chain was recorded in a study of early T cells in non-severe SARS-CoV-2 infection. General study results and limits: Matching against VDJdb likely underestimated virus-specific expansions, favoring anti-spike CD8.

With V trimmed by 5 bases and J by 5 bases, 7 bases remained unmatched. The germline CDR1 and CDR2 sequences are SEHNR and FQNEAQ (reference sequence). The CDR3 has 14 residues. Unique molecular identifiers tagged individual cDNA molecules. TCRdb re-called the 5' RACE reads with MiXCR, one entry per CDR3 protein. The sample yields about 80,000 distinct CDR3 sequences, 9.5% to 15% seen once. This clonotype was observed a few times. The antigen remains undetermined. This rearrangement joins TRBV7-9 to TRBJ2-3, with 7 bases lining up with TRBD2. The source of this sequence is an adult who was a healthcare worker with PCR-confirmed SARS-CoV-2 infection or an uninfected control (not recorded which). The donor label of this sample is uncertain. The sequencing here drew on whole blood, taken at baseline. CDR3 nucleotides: TGTGCCAGCAGCCCCCCGGTAGCGGGAGATACGCAGTATTTT. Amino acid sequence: CASSPPVAGDTQYF.